The 13 T cell receptor beta chains below were found in one sample sequenced in a study of T cell changes during pregnancy in multiple sclerosis. Sequenced by immunoSEQ multiplex PCR; TCRdb stores in-frame clones only, minus some. The table includes about 59,000 clones, about 95% detected once. The sample here was CD8+ T cells from peripheral blood mononuclear cells, taken after pregnancy. The receptors here all came from a female donor with multiple sclerosis, enrolled in a pregnancy study.

This clone was counted a single time. The gene calls are TRBV23-1 and TRBJ1-1; D might be TRBD1 (6 bases). TRBV23-1 is recorded as an ORF, its role being uncertain. The CDR3 is 13 amino acids. DNA of the CDR3: TGCGCTTATCTTGGGGGCATGAACACTGAAGCTTTCTTT. Amino acid sequence: CAYLGGMNTEAFF.

This chain connects TRBV5-1 to TRBJ2-3; a weak D match, TRBD2 (6 bases). Germline V gene sequence: CDR1 SGHRS, CDR2 YFSETQ. V shed 0 bases and J shed 2 bases, with 13 bases lying between them. This CDR3 region has 16 residues. CDR3 sequence (DNA): TGCGCCAGCAGCTTGGATGCGGGGCCCCCCACAGATACGCAGTATTTT. Amino acids: CASSLDAGPPTDTQYF.

V usage is TRBV6-5 and J usage is TRBJ1-2; D not certain. With 2 bases removed from V and 5 bases from J, the gap between germline ends came to 15 bases. Germline lookup yields CDR1 MNHEY and CDR2 SVGAGI. The CDR3 spans 15 residues. The CDR3 bases are TGTGCCAGCAGTTACGGAGTCCCCCAGACTTATGGCTACACCTTC. Its translation is CASSYGVPQTYGYTF.

The genes are TRBV21-1 and TRBJ1-5; TRBD1, the D gene given by the table, was not confirmed from the DNA. TRBV21-1 is a documented pseudogene. CDR3 length: 16 residues. This CDR3 reads CASSRKCPGNNQPQHF. The DNA for the CDR3 is TGTGCCAGCAGCCGAAAGTGCCCAGGGAATAATCAGCCCCAGCATTTT.

This clone appeared once. The chain carries TRBV9 and TRBJ2-1, with no clear D. The CDR3 is made up of 18 amino acids. V lost 4 bases and J lost 0, with 20 bases in between. Germline CDR1 reads SGDLS; CDR2 reads YYNGEE. The CDR3 is CASSTHPQRLSSYNEQFF. CDR3 nucleotides: TGTGCCAGCAGCACTCATCCTCAGAGGTTAAGCTCCTACAATGAGCAGTTCTTC.

This clone occurred a few times. V is TRBV19 and J is TRBJ1-2; TRBD1 aligns across 8 bases. Unmatched junction bases numbered 4, after V lost 10 bases and J lost 3 bases. The CDR3 sequence is 12 residues long. Per germline, CDR1 LNHDA and CDR2 SQIVND (reference sequence). The CDR3 DNA reads as TGTGCCACCGAGACAGGGGACTATGGCTACACCTTC. Its protein product is CATETGDYGYTF.

This rearrangement joins TRBV21-1 to TRBJ2-3; the table gives TRBD2 as D, unverified against the DNA. TRBV21-1 corresponds to a pseudogene. The length of the CDR3 is 17 residues. In DNA form, the CDR3 reads TGTGCCAGCAGCCCCACCTGCGGGGGGGCGGATACAGATACGCAGTATTTT. It specifies CASSPTCGGADTDTQYF.

The V gene is TRBV7-9, the J gene TRBJ1-2; D gene uncertain. CDR3 length: 14 amino acids. Deletions cut 5 bases from V and 4 bases from J, with 14 bases between. Germline lookup yields CDR1 SEHNR and CDR2 FQNEAQ (reference sequence). The CDR3 DNA sequence: TGTGCCAGCAGCCCCAGCAGGCTGGGCTATGGCTACACCTTC. Residues: CASSPSRLGYGYTF.

The chain has TRBV15 and TRBJ2-3; D might be TRBD2 (6 bases). There are 16 residues in the CDR3. CDR1 and CDR2 (germline): LNHNV, YYDKDF (reference sequence). With 0 bases removed from V and 4 bases from J, the gap between germline ends came to 14 bases. The DNA for the CDR3 is TGTGCCACCAGCAGAGATTTGGACGGGAGCCCAGATACGCAGTATTTT. It encodes CATSRDLDGSPDTQYF.

The chain combines TRBV5-4 with TRBJ1-2; the D gene is possibly TRBD1 (6 bases). V was cut by 1 base and J by 0 bases, with 7 bases left in between. The germline CDR1 and CDR2 sequences are SGHNT and YYREEE (reference sequence). CDR3 length equals 14 residues. The CDR3 spells CASSLTGTNYGYTF. CDR3 DNA: TGTGCCAGCAGCTTGACAGGGACTAACTATGGCTACACCTTC.

This clone was seen a handful of times. V gene TRBV2 combines with J gene TRBJ1-5, with 8 bases matching TRBD1. V shed 6 bases, J shed 2 bases, and the junction held 3 bases outside the gene matches. The germline V gene has CDR1 SNHLY and CDR2 FYNNEI. The CDR3 has 14 residues. CDR3 loop: CASRLTGGNQPQHF. The CDR3, as DNA: TGTGCCAGCAGATTGACAGGGGGCAATCAGCCCCAGCATTTT.

The chain has TRBV29-1 and TRBJ2-1; 8 positions match TRBD2. CDR3 size: 17 residues. With 0 bases clipped from V and 1 base from J, the junction kept 8 bases outside the gene matches. The V gene's germline CDR1 is SQVTM and CDR2 ANQGSEA. CDR3 in DNA: TGCAGCGTTGAAGACCCCCCGGGACTAGATTCCTACAATGAGCAGTTCTTC. It specifies CSVEDPPGLDSYNEQFF.

The J gene is TRBJ2-7, the V gene TRBV19; 7 bases match TRBD1. This CDR3 region has 13 residues. Germline CDR1 and CDR2: LNHDA and SQIVND (reference sequence). The V gene end was trimmed by 5 bases and the J gene end by 5 bases; junction bases not matched to a gene: 6. CDR3 nucleotide sequence: TGTGCCAGTAGTGATGACAGGGCCCACGAGCAGTACTTC. As protein: CASSDDRAHEQYF.